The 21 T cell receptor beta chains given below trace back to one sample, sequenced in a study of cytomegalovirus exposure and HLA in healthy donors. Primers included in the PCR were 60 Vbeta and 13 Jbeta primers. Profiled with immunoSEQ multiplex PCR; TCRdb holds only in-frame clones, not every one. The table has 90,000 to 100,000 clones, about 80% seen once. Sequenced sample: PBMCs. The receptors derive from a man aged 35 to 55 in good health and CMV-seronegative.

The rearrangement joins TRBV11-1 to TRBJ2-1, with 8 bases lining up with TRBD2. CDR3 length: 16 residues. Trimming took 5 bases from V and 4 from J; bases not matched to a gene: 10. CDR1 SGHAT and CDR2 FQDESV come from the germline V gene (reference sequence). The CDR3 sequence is CASSRQIAGSYNEQFF. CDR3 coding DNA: TGTGCCAGCAGCCGACAAATAGCGGGGTCTTACAATGAGCAGTTCTTC.

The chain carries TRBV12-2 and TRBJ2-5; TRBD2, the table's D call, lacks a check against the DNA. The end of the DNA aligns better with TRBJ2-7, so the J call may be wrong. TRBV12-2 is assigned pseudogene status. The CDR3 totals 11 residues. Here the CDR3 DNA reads TGTGCAAGTCGCTTAACCTACGAGCAGTACTTC. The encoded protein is CASRLTYEQYF.

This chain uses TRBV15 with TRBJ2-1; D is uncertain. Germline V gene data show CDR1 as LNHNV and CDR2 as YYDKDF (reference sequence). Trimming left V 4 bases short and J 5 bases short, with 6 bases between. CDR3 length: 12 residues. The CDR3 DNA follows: TGTGCCACCAGCACCAGGAACAATGAGCAGTTCTTC. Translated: CATSTRNNEQFF.

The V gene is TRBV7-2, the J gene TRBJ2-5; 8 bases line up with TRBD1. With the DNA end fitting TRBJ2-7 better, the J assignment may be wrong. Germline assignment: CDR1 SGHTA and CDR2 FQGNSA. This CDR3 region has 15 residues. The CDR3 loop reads CASSQGAGQAYEQYF. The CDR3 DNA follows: TGTGCCAGCAGCCAGGGGGCAGGGCAGGCCTACGAGCAGTACTTC.

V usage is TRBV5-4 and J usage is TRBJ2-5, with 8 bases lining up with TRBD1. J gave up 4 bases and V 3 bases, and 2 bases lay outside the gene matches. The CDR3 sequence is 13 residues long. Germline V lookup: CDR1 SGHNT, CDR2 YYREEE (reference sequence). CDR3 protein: CASSSDRGETQYF. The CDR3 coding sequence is TGTGCCAGCAGCTCCGACAGGGGAGAGACCCAGTACTTC.

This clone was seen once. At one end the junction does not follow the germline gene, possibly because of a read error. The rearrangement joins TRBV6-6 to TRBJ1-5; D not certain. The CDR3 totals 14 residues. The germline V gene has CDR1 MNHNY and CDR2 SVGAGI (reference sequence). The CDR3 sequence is CASSYEGGQSAPAF. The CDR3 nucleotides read TGTGCCAGCAGTTACGAGGGAGGGCAATCAGCCCCAGCATTT.

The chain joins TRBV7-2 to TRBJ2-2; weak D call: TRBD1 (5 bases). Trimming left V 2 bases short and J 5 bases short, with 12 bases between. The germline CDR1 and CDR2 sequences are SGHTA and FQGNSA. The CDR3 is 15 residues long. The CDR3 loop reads CASSLRASGTGELFF. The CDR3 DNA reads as TGTGCCAGCAGCTTACGGGCCTCAGGGACCGGGGAGCTGTTTTTT.

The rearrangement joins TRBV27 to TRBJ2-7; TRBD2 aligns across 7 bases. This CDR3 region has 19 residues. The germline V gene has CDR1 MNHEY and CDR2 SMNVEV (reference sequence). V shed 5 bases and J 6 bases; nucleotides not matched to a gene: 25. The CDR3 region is CASSPAPGLSLKRLSEQYF. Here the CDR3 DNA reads TGTGCCAGCAGTCCCGCCCCGGGACTATCCTTAAAAAGACTGAGCGAGCAGTACTTC.

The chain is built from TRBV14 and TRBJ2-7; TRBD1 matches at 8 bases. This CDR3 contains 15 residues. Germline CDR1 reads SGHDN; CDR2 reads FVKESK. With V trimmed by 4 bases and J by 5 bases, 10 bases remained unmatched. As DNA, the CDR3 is TGTGCCAGCAGCCCGGTGGCAGGGGGCGTGAACGAGCAGTACTTC. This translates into CASSPVAGGVNEQYF.

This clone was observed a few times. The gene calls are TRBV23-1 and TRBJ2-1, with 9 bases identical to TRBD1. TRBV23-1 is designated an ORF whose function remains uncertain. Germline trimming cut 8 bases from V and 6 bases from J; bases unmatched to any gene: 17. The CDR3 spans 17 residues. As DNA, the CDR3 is TGCGCCAGCCAAAATTCTGACGGGACAGGGATTACCAATGAGCAGTTCTTC. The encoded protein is CASQNSDGTGITNEQFF.

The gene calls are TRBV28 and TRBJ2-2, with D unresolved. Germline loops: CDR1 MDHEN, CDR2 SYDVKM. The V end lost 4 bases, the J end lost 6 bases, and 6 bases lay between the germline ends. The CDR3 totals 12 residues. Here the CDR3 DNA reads TGTGCCAGCAGTTCCTCAGCCGGGGAGCTGTTTTTT. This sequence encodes CASSSSAGELFF.

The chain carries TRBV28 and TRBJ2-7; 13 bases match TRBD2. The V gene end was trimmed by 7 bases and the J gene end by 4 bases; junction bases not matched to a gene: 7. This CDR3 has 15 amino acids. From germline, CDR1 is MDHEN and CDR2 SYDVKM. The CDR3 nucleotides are TGTGCCAGCAAAAAGGGACTAGCGGGGCCTTACGAGCAGTACTTC. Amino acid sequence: CASKKGLAGPYEQYF.

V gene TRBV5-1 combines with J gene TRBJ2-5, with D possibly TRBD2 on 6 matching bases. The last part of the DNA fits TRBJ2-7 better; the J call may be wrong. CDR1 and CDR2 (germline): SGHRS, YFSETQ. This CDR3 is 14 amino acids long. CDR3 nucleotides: TGCGCCAGCAGCTTGGGGACGGGAGCCTACGAGCAGTACTTC. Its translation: CASSLGTGAYEQYF.

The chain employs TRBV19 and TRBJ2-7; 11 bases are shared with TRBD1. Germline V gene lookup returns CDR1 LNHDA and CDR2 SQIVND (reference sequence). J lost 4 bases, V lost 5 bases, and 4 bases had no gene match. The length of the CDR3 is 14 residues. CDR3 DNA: TGTGCCAGTAGTCTCGGGGACAGGGGGTACGAGCAGTACTTC. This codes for CASSLGDRGYEQYF.

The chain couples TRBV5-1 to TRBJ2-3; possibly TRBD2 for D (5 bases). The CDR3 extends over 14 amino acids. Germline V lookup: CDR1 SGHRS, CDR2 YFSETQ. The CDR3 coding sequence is TGCGCGAGCTCTTCCCAACGGGGTGCAGATACGCAGTATTTT. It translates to CASSSQRGADTQYF.

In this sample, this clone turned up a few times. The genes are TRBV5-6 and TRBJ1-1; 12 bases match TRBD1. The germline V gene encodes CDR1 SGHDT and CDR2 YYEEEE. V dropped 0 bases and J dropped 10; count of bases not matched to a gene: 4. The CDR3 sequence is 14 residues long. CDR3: CASSLEGTGGPAFF. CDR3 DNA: TGTGCCAGCAGCTTGGAGGGGACAGGGGGCCCAGCTTTCTTT.

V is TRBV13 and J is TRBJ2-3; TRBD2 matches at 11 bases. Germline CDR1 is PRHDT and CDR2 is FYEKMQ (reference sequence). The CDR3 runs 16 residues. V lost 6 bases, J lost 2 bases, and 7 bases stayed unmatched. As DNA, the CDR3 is TGTGCCAGCAGTAACGTACTAGCGGGGGCCACAGATACGCAGTATTTT. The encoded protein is CASSNVLAGATDTQYF.

In nucleotides, the CDR3 is TGCGCCAGCAGCTGGGGCGGCGGGGGAGCGAACACCGGGGAGCTGTTTTTT. This gives the protein CASSWGGGGANTGELFF. The rearrangement uses TRBV5-1 and TRBJ2-2; TRBD2 aligns across 7 bases. V shed 3 bases and J 0 bases; nucleotides not matched to a gene: 8. Germline V gives CDR1 SGHRS, CDR2 YFSETQ. The CDR3 contains 17 residues.

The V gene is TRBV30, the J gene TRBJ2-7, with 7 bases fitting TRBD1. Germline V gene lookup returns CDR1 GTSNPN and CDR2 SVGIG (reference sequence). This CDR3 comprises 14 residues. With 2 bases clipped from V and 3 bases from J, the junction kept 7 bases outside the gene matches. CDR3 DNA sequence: TGTGCCTGGAGTCAGGGGGAGATATACTACGAGCAGTACTTC. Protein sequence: CAWSQGEIYYEQYF. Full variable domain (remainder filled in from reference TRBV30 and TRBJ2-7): SQTIHQWPATLVQPVGSPLSLECTVEGTSNPNLYWYRQAAGRGLQLLFYSVGIGQISSEVPQNLSASRPQDRQFILSSKKLLLSDSGFYLCAWSQGEIYYEQYFGPGTRLTVT.

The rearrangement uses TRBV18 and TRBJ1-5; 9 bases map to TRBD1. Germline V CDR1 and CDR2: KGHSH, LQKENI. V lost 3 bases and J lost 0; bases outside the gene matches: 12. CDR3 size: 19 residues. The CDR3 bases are TGTGCCAGCTCACCCCCCCGGACAGGGGATGGGTATAGCAATCAGCCCCAGCATTTT. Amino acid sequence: CASSPPRTGDGYSNQPQHF.

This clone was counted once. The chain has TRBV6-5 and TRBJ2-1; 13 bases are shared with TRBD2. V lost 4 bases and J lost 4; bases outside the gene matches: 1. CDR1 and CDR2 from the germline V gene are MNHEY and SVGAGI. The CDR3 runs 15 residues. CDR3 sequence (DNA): TGTGCCAGCAGTTCGGGACTAGCGGGGTACAATGAGCAGTTCTTC. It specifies CASSSGLAGYNEQFF.